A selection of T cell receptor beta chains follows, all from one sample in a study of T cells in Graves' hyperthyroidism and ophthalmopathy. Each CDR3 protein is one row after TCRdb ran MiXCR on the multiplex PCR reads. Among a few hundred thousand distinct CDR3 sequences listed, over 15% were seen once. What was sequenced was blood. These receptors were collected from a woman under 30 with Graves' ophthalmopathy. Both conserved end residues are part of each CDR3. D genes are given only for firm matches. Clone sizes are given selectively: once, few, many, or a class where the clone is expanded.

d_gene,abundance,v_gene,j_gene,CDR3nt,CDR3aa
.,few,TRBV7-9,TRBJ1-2,TGTGCCAGCAGCTTACCACCTCGTAGAGGCAGGGAGTCCTATGGCTACACCTTC,CASSLPPRRGRESYGYTF
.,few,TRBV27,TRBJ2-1,TGTGCCAGCAGTTTTATGAGCTTCCTTGTGTCCGGGGATAATGAGCAGTTCTTC,CASSFMSFLVSGDNEQFF
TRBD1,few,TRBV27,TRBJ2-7,TGTGCCAGCAGTTCCCCGACAGGGTACGAGCAGTACTTC,CASSSPTGYEQYF
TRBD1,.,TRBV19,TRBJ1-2,TGTGCCAGTAGTATCTGGGACAGTGATGGCTACACCTTC,CASSIWDSDGYTF
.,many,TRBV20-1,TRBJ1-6,TGCAGTGCTAGAGGGCAGGGGAATAATTCACCCCTCCACTTT,CSARGQGNNSPLHF
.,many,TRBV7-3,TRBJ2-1,TGTGCCAGCAGCTTAGGGCGGGTCAATGAGCAGTTCTTC,CASSLGRVNEQFF
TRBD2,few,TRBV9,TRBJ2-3,TGTGCCAGCAGTTCTAGCGGTAAGGGCACAGATACGCAGTATTTT,CASSSSGKGTDTQYF
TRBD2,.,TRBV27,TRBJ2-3,TGTGCCAGCAGTTCGCTACTAGCGGGAACAGATACGCAGTATTTT,CASSSLLAGTDTQYF
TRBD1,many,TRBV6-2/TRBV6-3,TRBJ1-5,TGTGCCAGCCGGGACAGGGGGCAAGGTCAGCCCCAGCATTTT,CASRDRGQGQPQHF
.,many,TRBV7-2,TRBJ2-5,TGTGCCAGCAGCTTACAGGGATTAGAGACCCAGTACTTC,CASSLQGLETQYF
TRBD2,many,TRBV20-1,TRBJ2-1,TGCAGTGCTAGAGCCTCCAGCGGGAGGAGTCACAATGAGCAGTTCTTC,CSARASSGRSHNEQFF
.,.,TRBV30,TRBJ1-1,TGTGCCTGGAGACGGTACGAGGGTCAGGCGAACACTGAAGCTTTCTTT,CAWRRYEGQANTEAFF
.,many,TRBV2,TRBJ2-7,TGTGCCAGCAGTCGAGACAGAGTTAATTACGAGCAGTACTTC,CASSRDRVNYEQYF
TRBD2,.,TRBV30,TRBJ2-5,TGTGCCTCCGGACTGGCGGGAGAAGAGACCCAGTACTTC,CASGLAGEETQYF
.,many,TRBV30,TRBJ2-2,TGTGCCTGGAGTAATGACACCGGGGAGCTGTTTTTT,CAWSNDTGELFF
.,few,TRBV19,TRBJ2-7,TGTGCCAGTAGTACCCACGACGGTTACGAGCAGTACTTC,CASSTHDGYEQYF
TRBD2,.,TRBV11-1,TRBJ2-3,TGTGCCAGCAGCCCAAGGACTAGCGGGGCCACTAGCACAGATACGCAGTATTTT,CASSPRTSGATSTDTQYF
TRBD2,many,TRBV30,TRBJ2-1,TGTGCCGTGCTAGAGCGGGAGGGATTTTACAATGAGCAGTTCTTC,CAVLEREGFYNEQFF
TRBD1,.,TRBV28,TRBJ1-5,TGTGCCAGCAGTTTCCTGGACAGGGCGGGCAATCAGCCCCAGCATTTT,CASSFLDRAGNQPQHF
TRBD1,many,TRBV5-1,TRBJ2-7,TGCGCCAGCAGCTCCGCTTTAGGGACAGATATTTACGAGCAGTACTTC,CASSSALGTDIYEQYF
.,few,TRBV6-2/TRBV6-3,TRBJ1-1,TGTGCCAGCAGTTACTGGGCGGGTGAAGCTTTCTTT,CASSYWAGEAFF
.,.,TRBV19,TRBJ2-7,TGTGCCAGTAGTATATCCCATTACGACAATTCCGAGCAGTACTTC,CASSISHYDNSEQYF
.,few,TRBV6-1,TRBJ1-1,TGTGCCAGCAGCCCAGTCCCGGGCACTGAAGCTTTCTTT,CASSPVPGTEAFF
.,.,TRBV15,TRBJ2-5,TGTGCCACCAGCAGAGATCGGGACAACCACGGGACCCAGTACTTC,CATSRDRDNHGTQYF
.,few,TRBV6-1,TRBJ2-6,TGTGCCAGCACATCGGGCCTCTCTGGGGCCAACGTCCTGACTTTC,CASTSGLSGANVLTF
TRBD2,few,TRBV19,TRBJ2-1,TGTGCCAGTGGCTCCCCGGGACTAGTGCCCGATGAGCAGTTCTTC,CASGSPGLVPDEQFF
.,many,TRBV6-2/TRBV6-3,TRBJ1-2,TGTGCCAGCAGTAATGGGAACTATGGCTACACCTTC,CASSNGNYGYTF
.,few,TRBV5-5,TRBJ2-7,TGTGCCAGCAGACCGACAGTGTCCTACGAGCAGTACTTC,CASRPTVSYEQYF
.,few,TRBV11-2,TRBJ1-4,TGTGCCAGCACCCGACACGGGGCAGGGGAAAAACTGTTTTTT,CASTRHGAGEKLFF
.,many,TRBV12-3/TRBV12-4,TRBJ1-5,TGTGCCAGCAGTTTGGCCAGGGTTCTGGATCAGCCCCAGCATTTT,CASSLARVLDQPQHF
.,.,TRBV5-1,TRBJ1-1,TGCGCCAGCAGCTTGGAGGCAGGGGCGGCTTTCTTT,CASSLEAGAAFF
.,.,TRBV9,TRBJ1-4,TGTGCCAGCAGCCTAGGGGGGGCGTTTTCGAAGGGTGAAAAACTGTTTTTT,CASSLGGAFSKGEKLFF
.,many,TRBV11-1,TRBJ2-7,TGTGCCAGCAGCCCCCGGGACTTCACCTACGAGCAGTACTTC,CASSPRDFTYEQYF
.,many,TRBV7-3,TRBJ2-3,TGTGCCAGCAGCTTTGCACCCACAGATACGCAGTATTTT,CASSFAPTDTQYF
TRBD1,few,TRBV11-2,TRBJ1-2,TGTGCCAGCAGCCCGACAGGGCGGGGTGTCGGCTACACCTTC,CASSPTGRGVGYTF
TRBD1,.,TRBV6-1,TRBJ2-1,TGTGCCAGCATCGAGACAGGGCTGCGAAATGAGCAGTTCTTC,CASIETGLRNEQFF
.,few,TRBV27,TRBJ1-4,TGTGCCAGCAGTGCAAGGTCGGGGTTTGAAAAACTGTTTTTT,CASSARSGFEKLFF
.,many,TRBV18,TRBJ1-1,TGTGCCAGCTCACCACCGCTGTCTGGGTCCACTGAAGCTTTCTTT,CASSPPLSGSTEAFF
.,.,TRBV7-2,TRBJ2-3,TGTGCCGGCAACTTAGTAGGGGGGAGCTGGGATACGCAGTATTTT,CAGNLVGGSWDTQYF
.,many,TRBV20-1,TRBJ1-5,TGCAGTGCTAGAGATACGACAGTAAATCAGCCCCAGCATTTT,CSARDTTVNQPQHF
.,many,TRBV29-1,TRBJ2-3,TGCAGCGTTGAAGATCTTGGGGATGATACGCAGTATTTT,CSVEDLGDDTQYF
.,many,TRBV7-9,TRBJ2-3,TGTGCCAGCAGCTTATCGGGCAGCGGACCAGATACGCAGTATTTT,CASSLSGSGPDTQYF
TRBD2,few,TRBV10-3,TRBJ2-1,TGTGCCATCACCACTAGCGCCGACTACAATGAGCAGTTCTTC,CAITTSADYNEQFF
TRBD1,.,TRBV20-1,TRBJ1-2,TGCAGTGCTTCCATGACAGGGTTTATTGGCTACACCTTC,CSASMTGFIGYTF